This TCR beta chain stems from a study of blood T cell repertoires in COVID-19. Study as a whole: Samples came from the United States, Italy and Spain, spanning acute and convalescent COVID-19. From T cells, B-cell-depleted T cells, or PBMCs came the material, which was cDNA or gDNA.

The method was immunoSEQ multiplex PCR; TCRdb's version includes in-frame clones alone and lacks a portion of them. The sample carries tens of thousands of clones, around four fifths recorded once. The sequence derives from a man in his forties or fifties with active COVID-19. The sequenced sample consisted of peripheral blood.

CDR3 amino acids: CASSLGLGQGQETQYF. CDR3 bases: TGTGCCAGCAGCTTGGGCCTGGGACAGGGGCAAGAGACCCAGTACTTC. The rearrangement joins TRBV7-6 to TRBJ2-5; 10 bases fit TRBD1. The CDR3 extends over 16 amino acids. V lost 3 bases, J lost 2 bases, and 6 bases stayed unmatched. CDR1 is SGHVS and CDR2 is FNYEAQ in the germline V gene.